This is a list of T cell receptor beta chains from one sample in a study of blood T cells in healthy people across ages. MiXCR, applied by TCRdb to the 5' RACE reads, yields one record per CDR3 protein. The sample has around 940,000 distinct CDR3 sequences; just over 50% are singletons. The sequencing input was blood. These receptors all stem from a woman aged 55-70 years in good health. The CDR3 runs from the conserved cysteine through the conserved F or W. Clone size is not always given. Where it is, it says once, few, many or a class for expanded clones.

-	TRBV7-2	CASSLRGGDRAYEQYF
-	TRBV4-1	CASSQVGIAGRKGELFF
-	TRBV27	CASSLSSREQFF
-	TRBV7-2	CASSVQGRGYTF
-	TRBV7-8	CASSPREWNEQFF
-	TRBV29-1	CSVALTSSYNEQFF
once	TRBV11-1	CASSRRLAKSYEQYF
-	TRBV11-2	CASSLQGGLAYEQYF
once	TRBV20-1	CSADDGSGQGESGELFF
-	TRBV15	CATSREIVLGELFF
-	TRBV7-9	CASSSAAGWQETQYF
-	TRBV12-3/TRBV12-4	CASSLSAFSHSPLHF
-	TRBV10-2	CASSEWPNQPQHF
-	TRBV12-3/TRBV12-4	CASSLESAVNYGYTF
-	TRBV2	CASGRDREGSPLHF
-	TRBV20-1	CSARDLAGGFETQYF
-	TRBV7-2	CASGPEILASYEQYF
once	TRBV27	CASSNGNPHLTDTQYF
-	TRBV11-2	CASSLAGQGHYNEQFF
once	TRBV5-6	CASSLAGLRVTQYF
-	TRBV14	CASSQGTGVMTDTQYF
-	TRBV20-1	CSARDRGFGLDIRNYGYTF
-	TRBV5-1	CASSLDWGAANVLTF
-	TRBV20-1	CSARGLTSGTGWEQFF
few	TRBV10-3	CAISVAGEPTDTQYF
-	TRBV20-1	CSAPDLGAGSYEQYF
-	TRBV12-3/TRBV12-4	CVSSLEYNVLTF
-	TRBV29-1	CSVHLLFGQITGELFF
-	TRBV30	CAWGPVQETQYF
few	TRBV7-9	CASSGRNYEQYF
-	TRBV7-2	CASSLAEQGLNEQFF
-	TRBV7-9	CASSLTRNALSGANVLTF
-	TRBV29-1	CSVGDSGVYGYTF
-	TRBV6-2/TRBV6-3	CASSWMTAEGSSYNSPLHF
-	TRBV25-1	CASTHELNYGYTF
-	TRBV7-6	CASSPGGLANEKLFF
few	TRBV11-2	CASSYTGSEQYF
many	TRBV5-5	CASSLGGYNSPLHF
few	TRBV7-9	CASSPSVVSGANVLTF
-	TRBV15	CATSRGGNSGYEQYF
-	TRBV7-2	CASSLAQGRQNEQFF
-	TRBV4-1	CASSQPTWNTEAFF
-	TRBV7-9	CASSLDRGTGDTEAFF
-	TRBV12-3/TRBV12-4	CASLRPGLGTGELFF
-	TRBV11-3	CASSLRGWYQETQYF
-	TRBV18	CASSPPNRPKNIQYF
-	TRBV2	CASSEETGTEAFF
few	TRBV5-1	CASSLEDSYYEQYF
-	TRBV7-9	CASSQGVSGTDTQYF
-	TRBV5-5	CASSLGMTGMNEQYF
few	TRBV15	CATSRLGTYEQYF
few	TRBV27	CASSLSGATYNEQFF
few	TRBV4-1	CASSQRTGDRYEQYF
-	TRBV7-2	CASSFAGQSYEQYF
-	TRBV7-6	CASSSGTGATQYF
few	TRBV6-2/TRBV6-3	CASSYGTTYNEQFF
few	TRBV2	CASSPGTSLGYTF
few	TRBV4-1	CASSQDSQPQHF
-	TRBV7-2	CASSTDRGHEKLFF
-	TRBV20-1	CSAPGTFHTDTQYF